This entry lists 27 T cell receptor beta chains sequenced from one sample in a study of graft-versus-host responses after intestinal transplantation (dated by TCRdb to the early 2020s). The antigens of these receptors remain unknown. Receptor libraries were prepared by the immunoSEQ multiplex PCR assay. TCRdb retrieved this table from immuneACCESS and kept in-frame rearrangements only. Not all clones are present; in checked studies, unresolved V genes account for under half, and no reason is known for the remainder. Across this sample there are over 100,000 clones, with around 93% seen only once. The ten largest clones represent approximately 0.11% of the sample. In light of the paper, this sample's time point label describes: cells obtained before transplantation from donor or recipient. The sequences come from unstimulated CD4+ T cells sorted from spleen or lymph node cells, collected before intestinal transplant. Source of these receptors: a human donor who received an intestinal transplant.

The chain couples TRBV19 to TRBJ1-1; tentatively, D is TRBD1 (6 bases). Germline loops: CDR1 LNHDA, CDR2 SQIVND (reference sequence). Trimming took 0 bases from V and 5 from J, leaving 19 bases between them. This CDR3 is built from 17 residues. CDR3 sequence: CASSIEYVGGRGTEAFF. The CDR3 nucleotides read TGTGCCAGTAGTATAGAATACGTCGGGGGGCGAGGTACTGAAGCTTTCTTT.

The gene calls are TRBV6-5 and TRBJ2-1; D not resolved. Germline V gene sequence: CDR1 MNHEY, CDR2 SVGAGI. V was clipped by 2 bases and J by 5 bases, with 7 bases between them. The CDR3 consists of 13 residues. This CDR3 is CASSYPLHNEQFF. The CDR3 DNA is TGTGCCAGCAGTTACCCGCTGCACAATGAGCAGTTCTTC.

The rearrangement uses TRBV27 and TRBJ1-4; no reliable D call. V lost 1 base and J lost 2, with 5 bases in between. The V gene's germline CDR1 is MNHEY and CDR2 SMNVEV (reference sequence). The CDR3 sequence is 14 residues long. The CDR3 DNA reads TGTGCCAGCAGTTTATTGGGGACTAATGAAAAACTGTTTTTT. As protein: CASSLLGTNEKLFF.

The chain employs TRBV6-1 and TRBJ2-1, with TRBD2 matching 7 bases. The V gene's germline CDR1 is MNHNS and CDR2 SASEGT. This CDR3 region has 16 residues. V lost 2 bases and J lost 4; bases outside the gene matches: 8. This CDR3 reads CASSEIGLAEYNEQFF. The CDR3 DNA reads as TGTGCCAGCAGTGAAATTGGGCTAGCGGAATACAATGAGCAGTTCTTC.

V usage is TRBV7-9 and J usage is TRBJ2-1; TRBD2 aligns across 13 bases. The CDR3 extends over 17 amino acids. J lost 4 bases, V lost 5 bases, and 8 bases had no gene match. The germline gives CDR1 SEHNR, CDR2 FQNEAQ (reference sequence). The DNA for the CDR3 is TGTGCCAGCAGCATACCTGGACTAGCGGGAGATTACAATGAGCAGTTCTTC. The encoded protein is CASSIPGLAGDYNEQFF.

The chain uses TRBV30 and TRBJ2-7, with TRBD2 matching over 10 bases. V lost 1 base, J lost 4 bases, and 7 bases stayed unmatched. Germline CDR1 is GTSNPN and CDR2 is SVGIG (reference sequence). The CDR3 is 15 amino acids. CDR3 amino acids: CAWSAPGLATYEQYF. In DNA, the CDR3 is TGTGCCTGGAGTGCTCCGGGACTAGCGACTTACGAGCAGTACTTC.

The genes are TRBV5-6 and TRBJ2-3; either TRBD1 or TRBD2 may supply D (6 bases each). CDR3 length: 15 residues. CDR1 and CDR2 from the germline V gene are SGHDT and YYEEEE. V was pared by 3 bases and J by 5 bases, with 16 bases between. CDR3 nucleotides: TGTGCCAGCAGCTGGGAATGGGGGGCGATAGATACGCAGTATTTT. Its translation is CASSWEWGAIDTQYF.

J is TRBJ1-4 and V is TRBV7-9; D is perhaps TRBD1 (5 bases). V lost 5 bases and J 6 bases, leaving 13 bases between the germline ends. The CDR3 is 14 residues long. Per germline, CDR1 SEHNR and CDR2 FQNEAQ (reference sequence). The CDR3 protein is CASSRGEGYEKLFF. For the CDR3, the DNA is TGTGCCAGCAGCCGAGGGGAGGGGTATGAAAAACTGTTTTTT.

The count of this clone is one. The CDR3 protein is CAWKQGTSSGNTIYF. The CDR3 bases are TGTGCCTGGAAGCAGGGCACCAGCTCTGGAAACACCATATATTTT. The chain joins TRBV30 to TRBJ1-3; perhaps TRBD1 as D (5 bases). CDR1 and CDR2 (germline): GTSNPN, SVGIG (reference sequence). This CDR3 is 15 amino acids long. V lost 4 bases to trimming and J lost 0 bases, with 13 bases between them.

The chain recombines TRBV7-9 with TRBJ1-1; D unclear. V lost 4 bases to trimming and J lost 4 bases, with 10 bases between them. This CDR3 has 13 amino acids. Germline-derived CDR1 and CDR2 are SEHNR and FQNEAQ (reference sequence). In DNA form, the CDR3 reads TGTGCCAGCAGCTACAAGGAAGTCACTGAAGCTTTCTTT. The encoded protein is CASSYKEVTEAFF. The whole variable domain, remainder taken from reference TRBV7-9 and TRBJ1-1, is DTGVSQNPRHKITKRGQNVTFRCDPISEHNRLYWYRQTLGQGPEFLTYFQNEAQLEKSRLLSDRFSAERPKGSFSTLEIQRTEQGDSAMYLCASSYKEVTEAFFGQGTRLTVV.

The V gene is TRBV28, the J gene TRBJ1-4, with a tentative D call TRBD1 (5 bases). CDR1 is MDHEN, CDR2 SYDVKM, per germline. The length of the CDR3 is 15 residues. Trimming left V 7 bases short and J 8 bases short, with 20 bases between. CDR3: CASTPTTRDSEKLFF. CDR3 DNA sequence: TGTGCCAGCACCCCAACCACCAGGGATAGCGAAAAACTGTTTTTT.

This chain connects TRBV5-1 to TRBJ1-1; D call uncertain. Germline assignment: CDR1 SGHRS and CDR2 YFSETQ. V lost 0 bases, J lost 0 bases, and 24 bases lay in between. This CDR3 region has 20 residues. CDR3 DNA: TGCGCCAGCAGCTTGGTGGCACGGATGGATTTTTGGGCGATGAACACTGAAGCTTTCTTT. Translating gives CASSLVARMDFWAMNTEAFF.

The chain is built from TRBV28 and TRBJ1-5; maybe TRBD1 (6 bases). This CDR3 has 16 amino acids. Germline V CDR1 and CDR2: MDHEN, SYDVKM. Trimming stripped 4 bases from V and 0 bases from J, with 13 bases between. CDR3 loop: CASSWGGRHSNQPQHF. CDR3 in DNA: TGTGCCAGCAGTTGGGGGGGGCGGCATAGCAATCAGCCCCAGCATTTT.

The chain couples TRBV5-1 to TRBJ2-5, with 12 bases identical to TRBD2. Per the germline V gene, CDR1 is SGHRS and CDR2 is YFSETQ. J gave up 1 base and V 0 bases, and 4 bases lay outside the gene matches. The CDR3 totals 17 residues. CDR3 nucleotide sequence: TGCGCCAGCAGCTTGGGTTCTAGCGGGAGGGCCCAAGAGACCCAGTACTTC. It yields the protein CASSLGSSGRAQETQYF.

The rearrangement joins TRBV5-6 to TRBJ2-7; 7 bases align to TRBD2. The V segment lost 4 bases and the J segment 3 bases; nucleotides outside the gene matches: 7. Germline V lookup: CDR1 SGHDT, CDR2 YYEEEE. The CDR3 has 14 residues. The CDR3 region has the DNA TGTGCCAGCAGCATTGACGGGACTAACTACGAGCAGTACTTC. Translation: CASSIDGTNYEQYF.

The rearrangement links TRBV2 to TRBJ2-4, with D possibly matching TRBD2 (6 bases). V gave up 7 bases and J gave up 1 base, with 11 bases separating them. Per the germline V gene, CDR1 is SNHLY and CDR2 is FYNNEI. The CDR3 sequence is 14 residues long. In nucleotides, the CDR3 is TGTGCCAGCAATCTAGCGTTTGCCAAAAACATTCAGTACTTC. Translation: CASNLAFAKNIQYF.

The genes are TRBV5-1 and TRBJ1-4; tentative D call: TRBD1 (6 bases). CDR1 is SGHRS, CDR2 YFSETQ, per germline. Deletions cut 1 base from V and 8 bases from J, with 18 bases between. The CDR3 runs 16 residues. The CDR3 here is CASSLKSPGAGEKLFF. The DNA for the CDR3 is TGCGCCAGCAGCTTGAAGTCCCCAGGGGCGGGAGAAAAACTGTTTTTT.

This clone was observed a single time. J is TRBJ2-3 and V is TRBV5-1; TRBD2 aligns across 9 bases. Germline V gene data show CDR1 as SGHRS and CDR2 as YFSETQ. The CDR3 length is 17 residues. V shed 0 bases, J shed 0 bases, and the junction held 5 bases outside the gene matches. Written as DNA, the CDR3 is TGCGCCAGCAGCTTGGTCGCGGGGGGGATTAGCACAGATACGCAGTATTTT. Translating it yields CASSLVAGGISTDTQYF.

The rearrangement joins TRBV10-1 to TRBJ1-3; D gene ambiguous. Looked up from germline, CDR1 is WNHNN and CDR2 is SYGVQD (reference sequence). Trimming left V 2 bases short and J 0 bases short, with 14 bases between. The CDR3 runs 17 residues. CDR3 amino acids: CASSETNPGHSGNTIYF. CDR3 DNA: TGCGCCAGCAGTGAGACTAATCCGGGCCACTCTGGAAACACCATATATTTT.

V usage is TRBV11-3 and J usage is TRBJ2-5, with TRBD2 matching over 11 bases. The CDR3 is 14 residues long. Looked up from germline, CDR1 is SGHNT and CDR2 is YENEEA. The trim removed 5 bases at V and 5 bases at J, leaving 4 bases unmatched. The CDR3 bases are TGTGCCAGCAGCGCTACTAGCGGGAGTGAGACCCAGTACTTC. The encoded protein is CASSATSGSETQYF.

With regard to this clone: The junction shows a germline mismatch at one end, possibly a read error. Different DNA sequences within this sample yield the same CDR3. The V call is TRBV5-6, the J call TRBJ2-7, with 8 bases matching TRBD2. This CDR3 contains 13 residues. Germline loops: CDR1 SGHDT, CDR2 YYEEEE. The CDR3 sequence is CASSRGGVYEQYF. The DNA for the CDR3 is TGTGCCAGCAGCCGGGGGGGGGTCTACGAGCAATACTTC. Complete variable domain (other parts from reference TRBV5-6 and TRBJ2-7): DAGVTQSPTHLIKTRGQQVTLRCSPKSGHDTVSWYQQALGQGPQFIFQYYEEEERQRGNFPDRFSGHQFPNYSSELNVNALLLGDSALYLCASSRGGVYEQYFGPGTRLTVT.

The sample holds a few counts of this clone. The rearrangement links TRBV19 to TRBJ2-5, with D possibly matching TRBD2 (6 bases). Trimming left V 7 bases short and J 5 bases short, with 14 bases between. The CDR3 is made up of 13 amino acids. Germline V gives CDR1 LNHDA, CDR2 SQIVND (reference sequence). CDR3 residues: CASIDGSWETQYF. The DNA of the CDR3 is TGTGCCAGTATTGACGGGAGTTGGGAGACCCAGTACTTC.

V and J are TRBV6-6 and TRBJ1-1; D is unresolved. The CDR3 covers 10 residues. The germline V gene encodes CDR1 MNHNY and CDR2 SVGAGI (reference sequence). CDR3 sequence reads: CVSRDTEAFF. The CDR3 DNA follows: TGTGTATCCCGGGACACTGAAGCTTTCTTT.

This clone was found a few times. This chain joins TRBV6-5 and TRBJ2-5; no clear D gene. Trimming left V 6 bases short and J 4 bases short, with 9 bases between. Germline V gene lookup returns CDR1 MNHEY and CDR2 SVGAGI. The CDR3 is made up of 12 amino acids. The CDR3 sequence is CASRRIRETQYF. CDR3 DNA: TGTGCCAGCAGAAGAATACGAGAGACCCAGTACTTC.

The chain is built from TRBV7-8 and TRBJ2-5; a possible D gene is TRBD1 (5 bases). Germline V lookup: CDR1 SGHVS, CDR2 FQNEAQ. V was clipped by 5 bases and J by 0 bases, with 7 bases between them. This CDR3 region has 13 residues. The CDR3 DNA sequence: TGTGCCAGCAGCATGACAGACCAAGAGACCCAGTACTTC. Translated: CASSMTDQETQYF.

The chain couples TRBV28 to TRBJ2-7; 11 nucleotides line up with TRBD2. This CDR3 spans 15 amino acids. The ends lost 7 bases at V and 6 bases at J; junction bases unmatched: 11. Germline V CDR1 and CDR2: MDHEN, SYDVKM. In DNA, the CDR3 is TGTGCCAGCAACATTATAGCGGGAGGGCCTTCCGAGCAGTACTTC. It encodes CASNIIAGGPSEQYF.

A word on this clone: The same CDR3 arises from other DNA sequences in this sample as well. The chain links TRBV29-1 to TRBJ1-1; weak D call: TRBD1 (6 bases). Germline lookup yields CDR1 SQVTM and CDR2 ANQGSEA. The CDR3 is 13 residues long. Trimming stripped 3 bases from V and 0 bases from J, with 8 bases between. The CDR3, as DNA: TGCAGCGTTGACAGGGGCCTGAACACTGAAGCTTTCTTT. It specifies CSVDRGLNTEAFF. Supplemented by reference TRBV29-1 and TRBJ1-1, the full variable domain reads SAVISQKPSRDICQRGTSLTIQCQVDSQVTMMFWYRQQPGQSLTLIATANQGSEATYESGFVIDKFPISRPNLTFSTLTVSNMSPEDSSIYLCSVDRGLNTEAFFGQGTRLTVV.